A selection of T cell receptor beta chains follows, all from one sample in a study of blood T cells in healthy people across ages. TCRdb re-called the 5' RACE reads through MiXCR, storing one row per CDR3 protein. The table includes approximately 850,000 distinct CDR3 sequences, roughly 44% detected once. The material sequenced was blood. These receptors were collected from a man in his 60s in good health. Both conserved end residues are part of each CDR3. A D gene is named only where the DNA matches it firmly. The size field is filled for only some rows; it gives once, few, many or a size class.

TRBV5-1	TRBD1	TRBJ1-2	NA	TGCGCCAGCAGCTTGGATGGACAGGGCTATGGCTACACCTTC	CASSLDGQGYGYTF
TRBV11-2	NA	TRBJ1-2	few	TGTGCCAGCAGCAACCCCGGGACGGGAAACTATGGCTACACCTTC	CASSNPGTGNYGYTF
TRBV2	TRBD1	TRBJ2-5	once	TGTACCAGCAGTGCCGGGACAGGGGAGACCCAGTACTTC	CTSSAGTGETQYF
TRBV28	TRBD1	TRBJ2-6	NA	TGTGCCAGCAGTTTATTCTTGGCAGGGGGCTCTGGGGCCAACGTCCTGACTTTC	CASSLFLAGGSGANVLTF
TRBV7-2	TRBD2	TRBJ2-1	NA	TGTACCAGCAGCTTTCCACTAAGCGGGGTCGACAATGAGCAGTTCTTC	CTSSFPLSGVDNEQFF
TRBV5-1	TRBD1	TRBJ1-2	few	TGCGCCAGCGGCCGGACAGGGGGCGCCAACTATGGCTACACCTTC	CASGRTGGANYGYTF
TRBV7-2	TRBD2	TRBJ2-3	NA	TGTGCCAGCAGCTCAGCGGGAACTAGCACAGGTACGCAGTATTTT	CASSSAGTSTGTQYF
TRBV12-3/TRBV12-4	NA	TRBJ2-7	NA	TGTGCCAGCAGTAAGGGGGGGACAGGTTCCTACGAGCAGTACTTC	CASSKGGTGSYEQYF
TRBV11-2	NA	TRBJ2-1	NA	TGTGCCAGCAGCGAGGGGATCGGCGCTAGGGAGCAGTTCTTC	CASSEGIGAREQFF
TRBV12-3/TRBV12-4	TRBD1	TRBJ2-3	NA	TGTGCCAGCAGTTCGAGGACAGGGAGTCCTTATGGTGATACGCAGTATTTT	CASSSRTGSPYGDTQYF
TRBV29-1	NA	TRBJ1-2	few	TGCAGCGTTTCCGGGACTGGGGTCTATGGCTACACCTTC	CSVSGTGVYGYTF
TRBV4-3	TRBD2	TRBJ2-2	once	TGCGCCAGCAGCCGGGTCACTAGCGTTCCGGTCGGGGAGCTGTTTTTT	CASSRVTSVPVGELFF
TRBV12-3/TRBV12-4	NA	TRBJ2-1	NA	TGTGCCAGCAGTTTCACAGGTCCGCCCTCCCTACTCGGGCAGTTCTTC	CASSFTGPPSLLGQFF
TRBV29-1	TRBD1	TRBJ2-1	many	TGCAGCGTTGGTTGGACAGGGGGCTGGAATGAGCAGTTCTTC	CSVGWTGGWNEQFF
TRBV5-1	TRBD2	TRBJ2-5	once	TGCGCCAGCAGTCATGGGAGGGCCACAGTGACGGGAGAGACCCAGTACTTC	CASSHGRATVTGETQYF
TRBV7-2	TRBD2	TRBJ2-5	few	TGTGCCAGCAGCTTAAGTAGAGCGGGGGGACAAGAGACCCAGTACTTC	CASSLSRAGGQETQYF
TRBV5-1	TRBD1	TRBJ2-1	few	TGCGCCAGCAGCGGACAGGGGGGAGTCGATGAGCAGTTCTTC	CASSGQGGVDEQFF
TRBV11-2	TRBD2	TRBJ2-5	NA	TGTGCCAGCAGCTACATGGGGGGGGTCCAAGAGACCCAGTACTTC	CASSYMGGVQETQYF
TRBV7-6	NA	TRBJ1-1	NA	TGTGCCAGCTCCTCCTTCCTCGGGGGCAGAGGCACTGAAGCTTTCTTT	CASSSFLGGRGTEAFF
TRBV4-1	NA	TRBJ2-5	NA	TGCGCCAGCAGCCAAGAAAGGGCTAGAGTTGGGACCCAGTACTTC	CASSQERARVGTQYF
TRBV20-1	NA	TRBJ2-4	few	TGCAGTGCTAAAGATCCCGCGTCGATAGCCAAAAACATTCAGTACTTC	CSAKDPASIAKNIQYF
TRBV18	NA	TRBJ2-7	few	TGTGCCAGCTCATTCGGACAGCTAAGCTCCTACGAGCAGTACTTC	CASSFGQLSSYEQYF
TRBV7-9	TRBD1	TRBJ2-2	few	TGTGCCAGCAGAGGGGGCGACACCGGGGAGCTGTTTTTT	CASRGGDTGELFF
TRBV20-1	NA	TRBJ2-1	NA	TGCAGTGCCCTGGGACGAGCGGACCTCAATGAGCAGTTCTTC	CSALGRADLNEQFF
TRBV12-5	NA	TRBJ2-1	NA	TGTGCTAGTGGTTCAAGACTAGATGAGCAGTTCTTC	CASGSRLDEQFF
TRBV12-3/TRBV12-4	NA	TRBJ2-1	few	TGTGCCAGCGGGCCTTTCGGGGCGGGGTCCTACAATGAGCAGTTCTTC	CASGPFGAGSYNEQFF
TRBV6-2/TRBV6-3	NA	TRBJ2-5	NA	TGTGCCAGCAACGTACAGCTACAAGAGACCCAGTACTTC	CASNVQLQETQYF
TRBV30	NA	TRBJ1-1	NA	TGTGCCTGGACAACATACATGAACACTGAAGCTTTCTTT	CAWTTYMNTEAFF
TRBV27	NA	TRBJ2-3	few	TGTGCCAGCAGCCTCGGCCACCGCACAGATACGCAGTATTTT	CASSLGHRTDTQYF
TRBV6-1	NA	TRBJ2-1	NA	TGTGCCACACAAATCTCCTGGGGGGAGGCGATTAACAATGAGCAGTTCTTC	CATQISWGEAINNEQFF
TRBV7-2	NA	TRBJ2-1	NA	TGTGCCAGCAGCTTAACGCCAGACAATGAGCAGTTCTTC	CASSLTPDNEQFF
TRBV9	TRBD2	TRBJ2-2	many	TGTGCCAGCAGCATGAGCGGGGGGGCTGACGGGGAGCTGTTTTTT	CASSMSGGADGELFF
TRBV6-5	NA	TRBJ2-7	NA	TGTGCCAGCAGCAATGGGGACAACTCCTACGAGCAGTACTTC	CASSNGDNSYEQYF
TRBV6-2/TRBV6-3	NA	TRBJ2-5	NA	TGTGCCAGCAGTTACTCGGGGGTCAGTCAAGAGACCCAGTACTTC	CASSYSGVSQETQYF
TRBV11-2	NA	TRBJ2-1	many	TGTGCCAGCAGCACGCAGGTTCAGGCATCGCAGTTCTTC	CASSTQVQASQFF
TRBV3-1	NA	TRBJ1-4	NA	TGTGCCAGCAGCCTGTTACAGGAGAATGAAAAACTGTTTTTT	CASSLLQENEKLFF
TRBV27	NA	TRBJ2-7	NA	TGTGCCAGCAGGTTGAATAGGGGGGACTACGAGCAGTACTTC	CASRLNRGDYEQYF
TRBV7-9	NA	TRBJ2-5	NA	TGTGCCAGCAGCTTATATGAAGAGACCCAGTACTTC	CASSLYEETQYF
TRBV29-1	NA	TRBJ2-1	NA	TGCAGCGGGGACACCCGGCTGGGCAATGAGCAGTTCTTC	CSGDTRLGNEQFF
TRBV29-1	TRBD1	TRBJ2-3	NA	TGCAGCGTCCGGACAGGGTTAGATACGCAGTATTTT	CSVRTGLDTQYF
TRBV6-2/TRBV6-3	NA	TRBJ2-1	few	TGTGCCAGCAGTTACGGGGCGTTGTTCGATGAGCAGTTCTTC	CASSYGALFDEQFF
TRBV12-3/TRBV12-4	TRBD1	TRBJ2-7	NA	TGTGCCAGCAGCCTCCTGGACAGGGTAACCGAGCAGTACTTC	CASSLLDRVTEQYF
TRBV20-1	NA	TRBJ1-1	few	TGCAGTGCGAGCAGGGAGGATGAAGCTTTCTTT	CSASREDEAFF
TRBV9	NA	TRBJ2-7	many	TGTGCCAGCAGCGTAGATGGGGGAGGCGAGCAGTACTTC	CASSVDGGGEQYF
TRBV27	TRBD2	TRBJ2-7	NA	TGTGCCAGCAGTTGGAGTAGCGGGAGGCCCCCATCCTACGAGCAGTACTTC	CASSWSSGRPPSYEQYF
TRBV20-1	NA	TRBJ1-5	NA	TGCAGTGCTAGTCGGCCAAATCAGCCCCAGCATTTT	CSASRPNQPQHF
TRBV19	NA	TRBJ2-7	once	TGTGCCAGTAGTATAGGTCGGTTCAGCACACCCTACGAGCAGTACTTC	CASSIGRFSTPYEQYF
TRBV7-2	TRBD2	TRBJ2-1	many	TGTGCCAGCAGCTTAGCGTCACTAGCGGGGGGATCCTACAATGAGCAGTTCTTC	CASSLASLAGGSYNEQFF
TRBV7-2	TRBD1	TRBJ1-2	few	TGTGCCAGCAGCTTACGACAGGGAGGCGGCTATGGCTACACCTTC	CASSLRQGGGYGYTF
TRBV7-9	NA	TRBJ2-7	NA	TGTGCCAGCAGCTTACAGGCAAGCTCCTACGAGCAGTACTTC	CASSLQASSYEQYF
TRBV7-7	NA	TRBJ2-5	NA	TGTGCTAGCAGCTTAGCAGGGGAGAAGGAGACCCAGTACTTC	CASSLAGEKETQYF
TRBV18	NA	TRBJ2-1	many	TGTGCCAGCAGCCAGGGAAGCTCCTACAATGAGCAGTTCTTC	CASSQGSSYNEQFF
TRBV7-2	TRBD1	TRBJ2-1	NA	TGTGCCAGCATGCCGGGACAGACCTACAATGAGCAGTTCTTC	CASMPGQTYNEQFF
TRBV30	TRBD2	TRBJ2-5	NA	TGTGCCTGGAGTGTTACAGACGGGGGGTGGGAGACCCAGTACTTC	CAWSVTDGGWETQYF
TRBV4-3	NA	TRBJ2-3	NA	TGCGCCAGCAGCCAAGAAGCACGTCTGGGCACAGATACGCAGTATTTT	CASSQEARLGTDTQYF
TRBV6-2/TRBV6-3	NA	TRBJ1-4	few	TGTGCCAGCGGTAGACGTGGATACACTAATGAAAAACTGTTTTTT	CASGRRGYTNEKLFF
TRBV7-2	TRBD1	TRBJ2-1	NA	TGTGCCAGCAGCCGCTGGTCTGGACAGGGATACAATGAGCAGTTCTTC	CASSRWSGQGYNEQFF
TRBV5-4	NA	TRBJ1-5	NA	TGTGCCAGCAGCTTGGGGGTGGGGCAGCCCCAGCATTTT	CASSLGVGQPQHF
TRBV6-2/TRBV6-3	NA	TRBJ1-2	few	TGTGCCAGCAGTTCCCCCGTAGCGGGCTACACCTTC	CASSSPVAGYTF